Detailed here is one T cell receptor (beta chain). The CDR3 consists of 14 residues. Germline assignment: CDR1 SGHNT and CDR2 YYREEE (reference sequence). With 4 bases clipped from V and 0 bases from J, the junction kept 3 bases outside the gene matches. This specimen belongs to a study of blood T cell repertoires in COVID-19. Study-level background: Samples representing acute and convalescent COVID-19 were sourced from the United States, Italy and Spain. The cDNA or gDNA used as material had been derived from T cells, B-cell-depleted T cells, or PBMCs.

In the study's own analysis: How many nucleated cells were present was estimated from reference gene primer amplification. This table comes from immunoSEQ multiplex PCR, and its TCRdb copy is limited to in-frame clones, with some not included. V, J and clone size were drawn from that table, and D and trimming were deduced from the DNA. Here the sample spans hundreds of thousands of clones, under 90% being singletons. The specimen was peripheral blood. The gene calls are TRBV5-4 and TRBJ1-1; TRBD1 agrees at 7 bases. This sequence originates from a human donor in a cohort sampled during active COVID-19. This chain's CDR3 is CASSIGQVNTEAFF. The CDR3 DNA reads TGTGCCAGCAGCATAGGACAGGTGAACACTGAAGCTTTCTTT.